The next 2 T cell receptor beta chains were all read from a single sample in a study of regulatory T cells in long-lasting Graves disease. Time point: persistent/refractory GD, antithyroid drugs over 5 years with positive TRAb. Extracted RNA from PBMCs served as the source of the TCR library. Assembly of TCR beta libraries relied on iRepertoire HTBI primers together with Arm-PCR of CDR3 regions. Each CDR3 protein gets one entry after TCRdb re-called the multiplex PCR reads with MiXCR. The sample has a few hundred thousand distinct CDR3 sequences, 20% to 25% seen once. Sequences were derived from peripheral blood mononuclear cells (PBMCs), sampled when the disease was refractory, from a patient treated with antithyroid drugs. The receptors shown here come from a female donor with Graves disease.

This clonotype came up many times. The chain uses TRBV24-1 and TRBJ2-7; 7 bases align to TRBD2. CDR3 length: 16 residues. Germline trimming cut 5 bases from V and 0 bases from J; bases unmatched to any gene: 9. Germline-derived CDR1 and CDR2 are KGHDR and SFDVKD. The CDR3 sequence is CATSGGRGTNSYEQYF. The CDR3 nucleotides are TGTGCCACCAGTGGAGGGCGGGGGACTAACTCCTACGAGCAGTACTTC.

This clonotype has more than one count but fewer than ten. V gene TRBV7-2 combines with J gene TRBJ1-5; weak D call: TRBD1 (5 bases). This CDR3 contains 15 residues. The V end lost 1 base, the J end lost 4 bases, and 11 bases lay between the germline ends. Germline-derived CDR1 and CDR2 are SGHTA and FQGNSA. The CDR3 loop is CASSLGGARNQPQHF. DNA for the CDR3: TGTGCCAGCAGCTTAGGAGGGGCCCGGAATCAGCCCCAGCATTTT.